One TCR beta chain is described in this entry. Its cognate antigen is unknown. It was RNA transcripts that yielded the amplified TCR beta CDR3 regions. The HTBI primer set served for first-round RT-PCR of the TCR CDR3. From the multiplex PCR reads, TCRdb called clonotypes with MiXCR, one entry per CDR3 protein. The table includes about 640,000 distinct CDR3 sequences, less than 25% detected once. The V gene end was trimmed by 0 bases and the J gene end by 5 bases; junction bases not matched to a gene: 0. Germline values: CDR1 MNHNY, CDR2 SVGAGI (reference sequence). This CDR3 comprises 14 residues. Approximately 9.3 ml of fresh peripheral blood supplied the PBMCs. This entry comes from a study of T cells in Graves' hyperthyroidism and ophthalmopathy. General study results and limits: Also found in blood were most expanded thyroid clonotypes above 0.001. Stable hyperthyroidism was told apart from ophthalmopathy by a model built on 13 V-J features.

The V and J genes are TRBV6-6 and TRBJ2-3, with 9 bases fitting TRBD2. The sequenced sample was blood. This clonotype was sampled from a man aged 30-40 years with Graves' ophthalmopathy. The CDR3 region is CASSYSLAGDTQYF. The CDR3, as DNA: TGTGCCAGCAGTTACTCACTAGCGGGAGATACGCAGTATTTT.